The clone carrying this T cell receptor (beta chain) was recorded many times. The sample is drawn from a study of T cells in Graves' hyperthyroidism and ophthalmopathy. The investigators amplified TCR beta CDR3 regions from RNA transcripts. An initial round of RT-PCR targeting the TCR CDR3 relied on the HTBI primer set. Each CDR3 protein is one row after TCRdb ran MiXCR on the multiplex PCR reads. Of approximately 430,000 distinct CDR3 sequences in the sample, under 15% were seen once. Germline V gene lookup returns CDR1 MNHEY and CDR2 SMNVEV (reference sequence). The CDR3 spans 15 residues. V was clipped by 3 bases and J by 5 bases, with 16 bases between them.

This TCR came from a man between 18 and 29 years old with Graves' ophthalmopathy. The material sequenced was blood. The chain employs TRBV27 and TRBJ1-1; TRBD1 might be the D (5 bases). CDR3 loop: CASSLVGAVETEAFF. The CDR3 DNA reads as TGTGCCAGCAGTTTGGTCGGGGCTGTGGAGACTGAAGCTTTCTTT.